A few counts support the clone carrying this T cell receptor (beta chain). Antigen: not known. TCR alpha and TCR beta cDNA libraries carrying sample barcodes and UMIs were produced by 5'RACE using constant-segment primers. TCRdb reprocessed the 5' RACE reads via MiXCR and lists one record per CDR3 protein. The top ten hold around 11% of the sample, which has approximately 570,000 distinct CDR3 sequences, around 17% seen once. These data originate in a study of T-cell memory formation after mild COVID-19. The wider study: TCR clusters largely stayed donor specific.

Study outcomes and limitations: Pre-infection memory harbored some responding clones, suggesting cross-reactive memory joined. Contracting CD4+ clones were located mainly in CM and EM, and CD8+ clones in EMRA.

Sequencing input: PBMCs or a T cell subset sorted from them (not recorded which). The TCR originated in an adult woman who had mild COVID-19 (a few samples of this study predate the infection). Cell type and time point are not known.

CDR3 region: CAWSWPTSGYTF. For the CDR3, the DNA is TGTGCCTGGAGCTGGCCGACGAGCGGCTACACCTTC. The chain has TRBV30 and TRBJ1-2; no clear D gene. The CDR3 length is 12 residues. The V end lost 3 bases, the J end lost 8 bases, and 13 bases lay between the germline ends. The germline CDR1 and CDR2 sequences are GTSNPN and SVGIG (reference sequence). Looking up the rest from reference TRBV30 and TRBJ1-2 gives the full variable domain: SQTIHQWPATLVQPVGSPLSLECTVEGTSNPNLYWYRQAAGRGLQLLFYSVGIGQISSEVPQNLSASRPQDRQFILSSKKLLLSDSGFYLCAWSWPTSGYTFGSGTRLTVV.